This TCR beta chain is drawn from a study of early T cells in non-severe SARS-CoV-2 infection. Study-level information: With bulk RNA from unsorted whole blood as input, sequencing yielded unpaired chains. Study-wide findings and caveats: Anti-spike CD8 responses were favored by VDJdb matching, which missed private and CD4 specificities.

Unique molecular identifier tags were affixed to discrete cDNA molecules. Each CDR3 protein is one row after TCRdb ran MiXCR on the 5' RACE reads. The data hold some 45,000 distinct CDR3 sequences, with roughly 10% observed a single time. Of note for this clonotype: Its target is not known.

CDR3 size: 17 residues. The junction had 12 bases not matched to a gene; V was cut back by 1 base and J by 4 bases. The V gene's germline CDR1 is DFQATT and CDR2 SNEGSKA (reference sequence). The source is an adult who was a healthcare worker with PCR-confirmed SARS-CoV-2 infection or an uninfected control (not recorded which). The sequencing here drew on whole blood, taken at baseline. V is TRBV20-1 and J is TRBJ2-7; TRBD2 aligns across 11 bases. The CDR3 spells CSARAEASGGTSYEQYF. The CDR3 DNA follows: TGCAGTGCTAGAGCGGAGGCTAGCGGGGGGACTTCTTACGAGCAGTACTTC.